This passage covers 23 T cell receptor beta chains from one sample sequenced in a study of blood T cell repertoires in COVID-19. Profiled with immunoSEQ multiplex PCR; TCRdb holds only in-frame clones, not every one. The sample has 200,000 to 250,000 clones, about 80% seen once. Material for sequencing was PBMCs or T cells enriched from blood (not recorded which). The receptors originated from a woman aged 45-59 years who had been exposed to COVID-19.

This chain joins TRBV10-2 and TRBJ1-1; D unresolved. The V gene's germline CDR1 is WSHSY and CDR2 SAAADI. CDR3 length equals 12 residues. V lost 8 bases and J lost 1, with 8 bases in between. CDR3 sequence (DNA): TGCGCCAGCGCCTGGCCGAACACTGAAGCTTTCTTT. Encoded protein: CASAWPNTEAFF.

For the CDR3, the DNA is TGTGCCAGCAGCTTGGGAAGACAGGGGACCACCTACGAGCAGTACTTC. This sequence encodes CASSLGRQGTTYEQYF. J is TRBJ2-7 and V is TRBV5-6; TRBD1 agrees at 8 bases. The CDR3 contains 16 residues. From germline, CDR1 is SGHDT and CDR2 YYEEEE. Trimming took 0 bases from V and 2 from J; bases not matched to a gene: 7.

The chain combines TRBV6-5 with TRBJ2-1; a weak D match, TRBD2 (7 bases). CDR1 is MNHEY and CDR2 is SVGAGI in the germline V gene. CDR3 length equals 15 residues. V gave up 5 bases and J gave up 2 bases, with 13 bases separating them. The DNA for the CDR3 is TGTGCCAGCAGTCGAGGGGGGGGGACCTACAATGAGCAGTTCTTC. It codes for CASSRGGGTYNEQFF.

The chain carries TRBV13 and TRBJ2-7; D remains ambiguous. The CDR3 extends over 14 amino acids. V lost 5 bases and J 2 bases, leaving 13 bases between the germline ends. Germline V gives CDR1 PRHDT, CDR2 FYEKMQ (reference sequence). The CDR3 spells CASSPSGTPYEQYF. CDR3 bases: TGTGCCAGCAGCCCTTCAGGTACCCCCTACGAGCAGTACTTC.

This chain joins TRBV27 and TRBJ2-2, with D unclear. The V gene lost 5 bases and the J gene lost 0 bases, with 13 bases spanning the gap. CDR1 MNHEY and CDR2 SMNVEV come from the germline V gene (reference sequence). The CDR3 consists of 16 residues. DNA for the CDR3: TGTGCCAGCAGTCCTAGACTGTTCGCGAACACCGGGGAGCTGTTTTTT. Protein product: CASSPRLFANTGELFF.

CDR3 sequence reads: CASSPELAGAPDTQYF. As DNA, the CDR3 is TGTGCCAGCAGCCCCGAACTAGCGGGGGCCCCAGATACGCAGTATTTT. The chain links TRBV4-2 to TRBJ2-3; 11 nucleotides line up with TRBD2. The CDR3 spans 16 residues. V gave up 4 bases and J gave up 4 bases; unmatched junction bases: 7. CDR1 is LGHNA and CDR2 is YNFKEQ in the germline V gene.

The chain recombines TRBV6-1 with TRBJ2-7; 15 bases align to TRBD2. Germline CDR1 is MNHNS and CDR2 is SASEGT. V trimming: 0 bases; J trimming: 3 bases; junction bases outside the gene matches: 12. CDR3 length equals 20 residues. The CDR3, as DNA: TGTGCCAGCAGTGAAGCAAGACAGGGACTAGCGGGGGGTACCCGCTACGAGCAGTACTTC. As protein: CASSEARQGLAGGTRYEQYF.

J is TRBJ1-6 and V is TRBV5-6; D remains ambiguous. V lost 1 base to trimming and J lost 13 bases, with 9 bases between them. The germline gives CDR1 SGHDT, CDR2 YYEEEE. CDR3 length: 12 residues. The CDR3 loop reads CASSLRGLPLHF. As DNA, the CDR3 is TGTGCCAGCAGCTTGCGAGGTCTTCCCCTCCACTTT.

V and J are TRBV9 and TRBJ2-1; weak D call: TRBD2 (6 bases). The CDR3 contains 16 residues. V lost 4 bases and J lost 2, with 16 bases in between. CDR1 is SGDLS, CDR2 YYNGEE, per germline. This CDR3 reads CASSLSLAGPYNEQFF. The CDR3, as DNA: TGTGCCAGCAGCCTCTCCCTGGCGGGGCCCTACAATGAGCAGTTCTTC.

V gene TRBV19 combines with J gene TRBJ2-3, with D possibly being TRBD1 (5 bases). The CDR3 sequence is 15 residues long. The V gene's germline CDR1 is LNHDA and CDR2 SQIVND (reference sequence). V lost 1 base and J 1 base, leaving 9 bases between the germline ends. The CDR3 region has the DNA TGTGCCAGTAGTATAGCCTCCAGGGGCACAGATACGCAGTATTTT. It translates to CASSIASRGTDTQYF.

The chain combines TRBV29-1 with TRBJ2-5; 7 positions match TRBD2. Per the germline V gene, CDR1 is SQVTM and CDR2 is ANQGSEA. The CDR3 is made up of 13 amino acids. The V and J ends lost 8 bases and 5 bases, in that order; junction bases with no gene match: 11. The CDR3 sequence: CSTGGREGETQYF. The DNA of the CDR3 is TGCAGCACTGGGGGGAGGGAAGGGGAGACCCAGTACTTC.

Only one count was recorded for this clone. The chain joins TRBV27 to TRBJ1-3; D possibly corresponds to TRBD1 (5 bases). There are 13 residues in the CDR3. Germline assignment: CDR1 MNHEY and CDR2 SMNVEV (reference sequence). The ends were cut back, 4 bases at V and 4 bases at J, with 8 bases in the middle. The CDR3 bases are TGTGCCAGCAGTTCAGGGTTCGGAAACACCATATATTTT. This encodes CASSSGFGNTIYF.

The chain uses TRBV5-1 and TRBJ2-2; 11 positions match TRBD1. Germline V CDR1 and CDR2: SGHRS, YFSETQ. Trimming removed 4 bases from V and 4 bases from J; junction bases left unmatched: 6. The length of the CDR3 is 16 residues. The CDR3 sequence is CASSTGQGAGTGELFF. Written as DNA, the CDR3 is TGCGCCAGCAGCACCGGACAGGGGGCAGGCACCGGGGAGCTGTTTTTT.

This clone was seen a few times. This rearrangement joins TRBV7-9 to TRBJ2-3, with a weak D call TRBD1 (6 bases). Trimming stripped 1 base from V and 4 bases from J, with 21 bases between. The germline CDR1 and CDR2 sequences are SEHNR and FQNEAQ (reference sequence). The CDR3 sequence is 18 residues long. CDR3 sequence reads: CASSLEIRGGQYADTQYF. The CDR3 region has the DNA TGTGCCAGCAGCTTAGAGATTCGGGGTGGACAGTACGCAGATACGCAGTATTTT.

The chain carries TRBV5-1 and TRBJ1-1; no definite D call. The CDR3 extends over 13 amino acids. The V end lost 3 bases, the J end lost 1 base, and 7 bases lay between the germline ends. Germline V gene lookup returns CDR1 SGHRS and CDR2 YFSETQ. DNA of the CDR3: TGCGCCAGCAGCTGGGAGACGAACACTGAAGCTTTCTTT. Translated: CASSWETNTEAFF.

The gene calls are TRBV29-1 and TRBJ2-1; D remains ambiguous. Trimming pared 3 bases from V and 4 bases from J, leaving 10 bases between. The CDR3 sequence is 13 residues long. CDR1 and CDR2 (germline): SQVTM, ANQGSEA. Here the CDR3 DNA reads TGCAGCGTTGAGGCAGTGAATTACAATGAGCAGTTCTTC. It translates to CSVEAVNYNEQFF.

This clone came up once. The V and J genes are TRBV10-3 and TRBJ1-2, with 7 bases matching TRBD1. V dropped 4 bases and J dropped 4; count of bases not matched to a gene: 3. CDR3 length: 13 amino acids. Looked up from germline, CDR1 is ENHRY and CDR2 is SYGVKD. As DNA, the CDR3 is TGTGCCATCAGTGGGGGGGACAGCTATGGCTACACCTTC. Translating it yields CAISGGDSYGYTF.

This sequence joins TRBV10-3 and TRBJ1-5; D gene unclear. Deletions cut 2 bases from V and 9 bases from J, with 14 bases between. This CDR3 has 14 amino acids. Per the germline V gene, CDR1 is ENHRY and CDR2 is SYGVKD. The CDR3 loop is CAISEALSQWPQHF. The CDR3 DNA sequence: TGTGCCATCAGTGAGGCACTGAGCCAATGGCCCCAGCATTTT.

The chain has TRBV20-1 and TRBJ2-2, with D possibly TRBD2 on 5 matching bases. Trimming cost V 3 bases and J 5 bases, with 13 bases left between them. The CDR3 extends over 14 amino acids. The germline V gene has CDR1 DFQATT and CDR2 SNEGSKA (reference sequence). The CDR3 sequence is CSASPLAGTGELFF. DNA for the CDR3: TGCAGTGCTAGTCCCCTAGCTGGAACCGGGGAGCTGTTTTTT.

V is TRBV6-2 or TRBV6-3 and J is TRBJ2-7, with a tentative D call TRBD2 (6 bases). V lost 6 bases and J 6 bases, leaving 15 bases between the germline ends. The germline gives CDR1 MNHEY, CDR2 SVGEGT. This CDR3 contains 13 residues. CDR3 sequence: CASSPTLRGEQYF. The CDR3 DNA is TGTGCCAGCAGCCCGACACTGCGGGGCGAGCAGTACTTC.

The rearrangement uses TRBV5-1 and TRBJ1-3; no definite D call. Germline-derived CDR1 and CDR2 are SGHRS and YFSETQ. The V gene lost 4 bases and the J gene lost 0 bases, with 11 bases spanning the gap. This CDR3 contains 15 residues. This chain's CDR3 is CASSLEGSSGNTIYF. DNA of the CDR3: TGCGCCAGCAGCCTTGAAGGGAGCTCTGGAAACACCATATATTTT.

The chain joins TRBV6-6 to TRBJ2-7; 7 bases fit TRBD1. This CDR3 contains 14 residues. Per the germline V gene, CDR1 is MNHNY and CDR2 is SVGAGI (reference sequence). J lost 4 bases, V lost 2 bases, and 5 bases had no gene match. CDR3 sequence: CASSYRGQIYEQYF. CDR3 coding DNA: TGTGCCAGCAGTTACCGGGGACAGATTTACGAGCAGTACTTC.

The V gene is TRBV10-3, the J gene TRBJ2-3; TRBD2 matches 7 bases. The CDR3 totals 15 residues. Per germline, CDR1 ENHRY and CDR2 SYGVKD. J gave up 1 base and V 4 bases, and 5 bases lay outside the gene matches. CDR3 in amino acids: CAISGLAGGTDTQYF. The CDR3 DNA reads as TGTGCCATCAGTGGACTAGCAGGCGGCACAGATACGCAGTATTTT.